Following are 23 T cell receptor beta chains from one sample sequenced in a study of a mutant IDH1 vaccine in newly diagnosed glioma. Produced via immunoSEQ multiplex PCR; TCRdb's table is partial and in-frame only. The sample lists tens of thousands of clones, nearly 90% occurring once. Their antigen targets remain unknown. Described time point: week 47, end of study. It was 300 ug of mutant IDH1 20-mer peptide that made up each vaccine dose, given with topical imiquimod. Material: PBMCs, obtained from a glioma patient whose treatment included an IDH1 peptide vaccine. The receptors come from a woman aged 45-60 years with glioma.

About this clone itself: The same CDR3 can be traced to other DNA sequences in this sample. CDR3 sequence (DNA): TGTGCCAGCAGCGTGGATGTGAACACTGAAGCTTTCTTT. Translating it yields CASSVDVNTEAFF. V gene TRBV9 combines with J gene TRBJ1-1, with no clear D. Trimming took 2 bases from V and 0 from J, leaving 5 bases between them. The CDR3 length is 13 residues. The germline gives CDR1 SGDLS, CDR2 YYNGEE.

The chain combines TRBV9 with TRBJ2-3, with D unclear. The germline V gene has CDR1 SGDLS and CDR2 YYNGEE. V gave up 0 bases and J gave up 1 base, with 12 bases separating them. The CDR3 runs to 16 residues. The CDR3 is CASSVGANRGTDTQYF. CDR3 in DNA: TGTGCCAGCAGCGTAGGGGCTAATCGGGGCACAGATACGCAGTATTTT.

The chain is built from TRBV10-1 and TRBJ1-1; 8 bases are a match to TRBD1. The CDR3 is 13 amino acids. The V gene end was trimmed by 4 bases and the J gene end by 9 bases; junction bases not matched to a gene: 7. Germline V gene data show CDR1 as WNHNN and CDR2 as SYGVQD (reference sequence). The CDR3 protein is CASSAIRQGKAFF. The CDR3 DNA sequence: TGCGCCAGCAGTGCCATCCGACAGGGGAAAGCTTTCTTT.

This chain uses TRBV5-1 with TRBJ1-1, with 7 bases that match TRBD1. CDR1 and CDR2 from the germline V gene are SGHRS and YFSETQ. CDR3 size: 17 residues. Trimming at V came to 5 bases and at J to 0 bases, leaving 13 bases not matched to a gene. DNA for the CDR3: TGCGCCAGCAGTTTCCGACAGGGCATCGGAATGAACACTGAAGCTTTCTTT. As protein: CASSFRQGIGMNTEAFF.

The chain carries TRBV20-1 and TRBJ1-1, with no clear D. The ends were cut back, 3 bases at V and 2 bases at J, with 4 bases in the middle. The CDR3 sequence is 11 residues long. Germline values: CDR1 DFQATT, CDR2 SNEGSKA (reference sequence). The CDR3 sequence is CSARVNTEAFF. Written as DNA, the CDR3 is TGCAGTGCTAGGGTTAACACTGAAGCTTTCTTT.

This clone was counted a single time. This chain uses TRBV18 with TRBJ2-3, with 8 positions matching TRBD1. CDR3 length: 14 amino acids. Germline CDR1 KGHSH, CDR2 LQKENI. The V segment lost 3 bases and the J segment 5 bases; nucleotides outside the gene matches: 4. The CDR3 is CASSPLQGGDTQYF. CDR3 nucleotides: TGTGCCAGCTCACCGCTACAGGGGGGAGATACGCAGTATTTT.

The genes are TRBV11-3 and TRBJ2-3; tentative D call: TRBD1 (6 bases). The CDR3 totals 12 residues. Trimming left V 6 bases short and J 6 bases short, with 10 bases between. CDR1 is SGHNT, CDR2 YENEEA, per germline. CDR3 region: CASSPQGDTQYF. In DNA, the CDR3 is TGTGCCAGCAGTCCGCAGGGGGATACGCAGTATTTT. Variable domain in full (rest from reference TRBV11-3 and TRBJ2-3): EAGVVQSPRYKIIEKKQPVAFWCNPISGHNTLYWYLQNLGQGPELLIRYENEEAVDDSQLPKDRFSAERLKGVDSTLKIQPAELGDSAVYLCASSPQGDTQYFGPGTRLTVL.

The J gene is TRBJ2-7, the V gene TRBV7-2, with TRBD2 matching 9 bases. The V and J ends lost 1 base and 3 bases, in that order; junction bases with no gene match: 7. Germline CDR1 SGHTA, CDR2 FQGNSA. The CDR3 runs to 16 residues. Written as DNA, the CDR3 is TGTGCCAGCAGCTTAGAGGGTACTAGCGGGTACTACGAGCAGTACTTC. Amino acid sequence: CASSLEGTSGYYEQYF.

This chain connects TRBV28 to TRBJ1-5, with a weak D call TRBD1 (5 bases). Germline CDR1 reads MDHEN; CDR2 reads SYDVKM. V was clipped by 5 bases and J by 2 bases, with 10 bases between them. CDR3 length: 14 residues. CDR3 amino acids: CASSKLGRNQPQHF. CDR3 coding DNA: TGTGCCAGCAGTAAACTGGGACGCAATCAGCCCCAGCATTTT.

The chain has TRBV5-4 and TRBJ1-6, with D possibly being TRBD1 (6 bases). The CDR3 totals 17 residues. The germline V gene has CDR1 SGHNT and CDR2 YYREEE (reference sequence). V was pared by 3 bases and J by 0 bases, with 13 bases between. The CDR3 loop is CASSYGQRSSYNSPLHF. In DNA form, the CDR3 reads TGTGCCAGCAGCTACGGACAGAGGAGCTCCTATAATTCACCCCTCCACTTT.

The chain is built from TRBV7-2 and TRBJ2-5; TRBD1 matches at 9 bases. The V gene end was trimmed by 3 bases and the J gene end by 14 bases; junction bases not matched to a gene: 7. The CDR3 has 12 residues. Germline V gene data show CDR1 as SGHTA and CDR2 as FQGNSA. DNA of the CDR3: TGTGCCAGCAGCTTCGACAGGGGGTCTAAATACTTC. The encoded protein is CASSFDRGSKYF.

The CDR3 DNA sequence: TGTGCCATCAGTGCGGGGACAGGGAATAGCAATCAGCCCCAGCATTTT. Its protein product is CAISAGTGNSNQPQHF. The rearrangement joins TRBV10-3 to TRBJ1-5; 9 nucleotides match TRBD1. V dropped 4 bases and J dropped 0; count of bases not matched to a gene: 4. Germline values: CDR1 ENHRY, CDR2 SYGVKD. The CDR3 sequence is 16 residues long.

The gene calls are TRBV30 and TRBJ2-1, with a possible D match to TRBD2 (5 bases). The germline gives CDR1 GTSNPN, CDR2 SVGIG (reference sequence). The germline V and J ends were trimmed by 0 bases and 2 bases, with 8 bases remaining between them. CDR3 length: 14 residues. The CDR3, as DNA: TGTGCCTGGAGTGTACGGAGGACCTACAATGAGCAGTTCTTC. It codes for CAWSVRRTYNEQFF.

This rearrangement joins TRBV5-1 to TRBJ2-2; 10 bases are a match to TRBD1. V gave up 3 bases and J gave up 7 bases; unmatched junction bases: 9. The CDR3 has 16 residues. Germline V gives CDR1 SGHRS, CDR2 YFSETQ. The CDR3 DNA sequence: TGCGCCAGCAGCTCTGGGACAGGGGCCAGTCGCGGGGAGCTGTTTTTT. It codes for CASSSGTGASRGELFF.

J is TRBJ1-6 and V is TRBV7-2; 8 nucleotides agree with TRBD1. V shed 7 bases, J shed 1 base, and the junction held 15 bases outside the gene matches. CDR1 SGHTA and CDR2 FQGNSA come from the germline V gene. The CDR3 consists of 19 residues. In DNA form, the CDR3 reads TGTGCCAGCAACCTCCCTCGGACAGGGAAGAGTTCCTATAATTCACCCCTCCACTTT. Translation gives CASNLPRTGKSSYNSPLHF.

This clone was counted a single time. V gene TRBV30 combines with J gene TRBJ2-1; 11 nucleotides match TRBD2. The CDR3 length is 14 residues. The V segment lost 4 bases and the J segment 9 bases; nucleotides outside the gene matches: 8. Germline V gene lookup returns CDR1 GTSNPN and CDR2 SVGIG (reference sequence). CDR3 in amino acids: CAWNRLAGTGEQFF. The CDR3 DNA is TGTGCCTGGAACAGACTAGCGGGGACCGGTGAGCAGTTCTTC.

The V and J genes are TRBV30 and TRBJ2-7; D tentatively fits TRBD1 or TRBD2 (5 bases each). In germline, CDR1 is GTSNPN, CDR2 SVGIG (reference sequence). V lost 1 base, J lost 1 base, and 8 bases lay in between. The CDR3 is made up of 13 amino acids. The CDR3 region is CAWSGDGSYEQYF. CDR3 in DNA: TGTGCCTGGAGTGGGGACGGTTCCTACGAGCAGTACTTC.

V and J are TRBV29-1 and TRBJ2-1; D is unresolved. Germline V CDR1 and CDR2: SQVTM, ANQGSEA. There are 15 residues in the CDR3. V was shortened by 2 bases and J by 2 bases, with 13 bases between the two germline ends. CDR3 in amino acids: CSVEIGLDTYNEQFF. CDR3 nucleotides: TGCAGCGTTGAAATTGGGCTAGACACCTACAATGAGCAGTTCTTC.

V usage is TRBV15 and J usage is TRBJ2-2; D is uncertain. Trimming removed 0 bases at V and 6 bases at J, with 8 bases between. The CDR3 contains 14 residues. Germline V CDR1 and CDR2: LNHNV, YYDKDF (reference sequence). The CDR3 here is CATSRDFTAGELFF. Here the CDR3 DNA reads TGTGCCACCAGCAGAGATTTCACAGCCGGGGAGCTGTTTTTT.

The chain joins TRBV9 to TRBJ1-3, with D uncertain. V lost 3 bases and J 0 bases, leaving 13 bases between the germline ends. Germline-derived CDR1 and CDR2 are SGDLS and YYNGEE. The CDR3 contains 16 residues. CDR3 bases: TGTGCCAGCAGCGCAGTGGCCGAGAGCTCTGGAAACACCATATATTTT. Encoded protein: CASSAVAESSGNTIYF.

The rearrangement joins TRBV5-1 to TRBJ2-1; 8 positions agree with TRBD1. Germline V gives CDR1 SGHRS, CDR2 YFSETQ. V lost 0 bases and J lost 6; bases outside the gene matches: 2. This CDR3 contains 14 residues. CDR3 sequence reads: CASSLGQGLNEQFF. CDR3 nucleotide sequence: TGCGCCAGCAGCTTGGGACAGGGGCTCAATGAGCAGTTCTTC.

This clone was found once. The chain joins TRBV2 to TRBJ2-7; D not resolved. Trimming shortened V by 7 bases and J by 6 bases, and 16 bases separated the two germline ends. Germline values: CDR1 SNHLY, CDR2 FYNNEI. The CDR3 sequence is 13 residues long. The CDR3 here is CASNTQIRSEQYF. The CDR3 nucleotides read TGTGCCAGCAACACCCAAATTCGAAGCGAGCAGTACTTC.

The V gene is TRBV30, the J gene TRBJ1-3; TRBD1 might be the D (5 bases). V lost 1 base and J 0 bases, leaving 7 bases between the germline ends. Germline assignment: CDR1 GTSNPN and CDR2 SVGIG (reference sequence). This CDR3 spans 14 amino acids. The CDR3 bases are TGTGCCTGGAGTGGGACATTCTCTGGAAACACCATATATTTT. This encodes CAWSGTFSGNTIYF. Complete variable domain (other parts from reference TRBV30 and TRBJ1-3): SQTIHQWPATLVQPVGSPLSLECTVEGTSNPNLYWYRQAAGRGLQLLFYSVGIGQISSEVPQNLSASRPQDRQFILSSKKLLLSDSGFYLCAWSGTFSGNTIYFGEGSWLTVV.